This T cell receptor (beta chain) was observed in a study of radiation and T cells in renal cell carcinoma. Study-wide results and limits: In blood, top tumor clones expanded by 2 weeks, shrinking by 4.

Notes on this clone: Its matching antigen is unknown.

Assay used: immunoSEQ multiplex PCR; TCRdb lists only in-frame clones, some missing. The sample has about 95,000 clones, 65% to 90% seen once; the top ten hold 6.5% to 8.5%. The time point was: baseline pretreatment blood. The treatment was: 15 Gy SBRT to primary tumor, nephrectomy 4 weeks later. The CDR3 runs to 14 residues. Trimming pared 5 bases from V and 4 bases from J, leaving 14 bases between. Looked up from germline, CDR1 is LNHDA and CDR2 is SQIVND (reference sequence). The genes are TRBV19 and TRBJ1-1; D might be TRBD1 (5 bases). The clonotype was recovered from a man in his fifties with renal cell carcinoma. Here the sequenced sample was blood, taken from a patient whose treatment included radiotherapy and nephrectomy. CDR3 region: CASSPSGGVTEAFF. CDR3 DNA: TGTGCCAGTAGTCCTTCAGGAGGGGTCACTGAAGCTTTCTTT.